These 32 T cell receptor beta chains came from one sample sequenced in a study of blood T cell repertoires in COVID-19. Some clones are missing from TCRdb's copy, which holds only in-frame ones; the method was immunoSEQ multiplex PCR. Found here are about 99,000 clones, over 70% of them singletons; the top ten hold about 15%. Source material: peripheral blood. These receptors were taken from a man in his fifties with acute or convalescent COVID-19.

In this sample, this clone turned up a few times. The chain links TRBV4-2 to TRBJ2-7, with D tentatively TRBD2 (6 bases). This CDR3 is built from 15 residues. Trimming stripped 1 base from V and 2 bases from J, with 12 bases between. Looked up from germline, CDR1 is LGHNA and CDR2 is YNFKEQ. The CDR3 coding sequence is TGTGCCAGCAGCCAAGGGGTTAGCGGAACCTACGAGCAGTACTTC. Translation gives CASSQGVSGTYEQYF.

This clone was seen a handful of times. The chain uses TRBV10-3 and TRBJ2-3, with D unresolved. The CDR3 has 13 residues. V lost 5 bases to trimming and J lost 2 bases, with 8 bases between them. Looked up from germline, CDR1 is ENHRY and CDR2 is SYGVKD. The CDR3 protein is CAISTDSTDTQYF. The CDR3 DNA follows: TGTGCCATCAGTACCGACTCCACAGATACGCAGTATTTT.

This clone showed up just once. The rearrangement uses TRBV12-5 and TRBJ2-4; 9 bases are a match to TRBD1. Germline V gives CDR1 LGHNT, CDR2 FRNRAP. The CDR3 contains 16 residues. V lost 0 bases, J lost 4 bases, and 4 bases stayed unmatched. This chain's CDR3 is CASGLVVDRGKNIQYF. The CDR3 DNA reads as TGTGCTAGTGGTTTGGTCGTCGACAGGGGGAAAAACATTCAGTACTTC.

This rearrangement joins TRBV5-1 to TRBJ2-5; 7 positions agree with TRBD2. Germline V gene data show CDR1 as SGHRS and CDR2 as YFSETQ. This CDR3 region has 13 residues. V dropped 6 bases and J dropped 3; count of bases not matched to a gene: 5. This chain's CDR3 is CASKVGGEETQYF. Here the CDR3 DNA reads TGCGCCAGCAAAGTGGGGGGGGAAGAGACCCAGTACTTC. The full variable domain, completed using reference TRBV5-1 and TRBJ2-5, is KAGVTQTPRYLIKTRGQQVTLSCSPISGHRSVSWYQQTPGQGLQFLFEYFSETQRNKGNFPGRFSGRQFSNSRSEMNVSTLELGDSALYLCASKVGGEETQYFGPGTRLLVL.

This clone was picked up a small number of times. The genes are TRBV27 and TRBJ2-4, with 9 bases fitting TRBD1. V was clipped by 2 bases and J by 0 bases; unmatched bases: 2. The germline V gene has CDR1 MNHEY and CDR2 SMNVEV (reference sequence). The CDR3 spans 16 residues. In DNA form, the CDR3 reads TGTGCCAGCAGTTTAAGACAGGGGGTAGCCAAAAACATTCAGTACTTC. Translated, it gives CASSLRQGVAKNIQYF.

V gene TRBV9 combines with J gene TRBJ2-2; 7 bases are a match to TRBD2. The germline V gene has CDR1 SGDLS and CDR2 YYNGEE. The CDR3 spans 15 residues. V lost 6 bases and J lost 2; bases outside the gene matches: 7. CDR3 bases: TGTGCCAGCAACGGACTAGGCGCAAACACCGGGGAGCTGTTTTTT. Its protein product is CASNGLGANTGELFF.

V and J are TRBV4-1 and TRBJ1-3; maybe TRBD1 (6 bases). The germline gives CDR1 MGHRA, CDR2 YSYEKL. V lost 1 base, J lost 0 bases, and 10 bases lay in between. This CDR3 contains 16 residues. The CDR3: CASSQGGPNSGNTIYF. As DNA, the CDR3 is TGCGCCAGCAGCCAAGGGGGGCCGAACTCTGGAAACACCATATATTTT.

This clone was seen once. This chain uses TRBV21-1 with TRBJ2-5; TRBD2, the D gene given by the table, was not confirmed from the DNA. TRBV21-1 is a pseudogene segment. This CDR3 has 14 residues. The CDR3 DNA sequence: TGTGCCAGCAGCACCCTAGCGGGAGGGGAGACCCAGTACTTC. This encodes CASSTLAGGETQYF.

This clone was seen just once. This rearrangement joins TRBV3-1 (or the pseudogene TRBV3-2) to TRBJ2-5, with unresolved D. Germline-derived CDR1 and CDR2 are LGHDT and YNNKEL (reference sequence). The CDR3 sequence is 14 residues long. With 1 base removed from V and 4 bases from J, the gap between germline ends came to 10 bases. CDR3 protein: CASSQVGPGETQYF. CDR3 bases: TGTGCCAGCAGCCAAGTGGGCCCCGGAGAGACCCAGTACTTC.

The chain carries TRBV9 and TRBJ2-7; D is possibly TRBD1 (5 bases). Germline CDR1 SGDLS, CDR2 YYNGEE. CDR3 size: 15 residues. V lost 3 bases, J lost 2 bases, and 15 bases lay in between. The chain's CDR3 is CASSGTGGSAYEQYF. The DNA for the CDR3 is TGTGCCAGCAGCGGAACAGGCGGATCGGCCTACGAGCAGTACTTC. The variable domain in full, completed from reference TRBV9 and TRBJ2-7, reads DSGVTQTPKHLITATGQRVTLRCSPRSGDLSVYWYQQSLDQGLQFLIQYYNGEERAKGNILERFSAQQFPDLHSELNLSSLELGDSALYFCASSGTGGSAYEQYFGPGTRLTVT.

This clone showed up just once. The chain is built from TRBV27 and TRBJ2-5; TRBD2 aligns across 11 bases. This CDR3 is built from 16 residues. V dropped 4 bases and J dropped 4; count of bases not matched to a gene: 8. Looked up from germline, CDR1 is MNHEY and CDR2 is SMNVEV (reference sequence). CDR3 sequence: CASSSSLAGGGETQYF. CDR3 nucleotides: TGTGCCAGCAGTTCCTCCTTAGCGGGGGGGGGAGAGACCCAGTACTTC.

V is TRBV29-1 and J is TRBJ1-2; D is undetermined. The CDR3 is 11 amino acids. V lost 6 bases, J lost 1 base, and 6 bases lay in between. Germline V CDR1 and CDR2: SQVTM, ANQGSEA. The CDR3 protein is CSVGVNYGYTF. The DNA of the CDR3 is TGCAGCGTCGGGGTTAACTATGGCTACACCTTC.

The CDR3 loop is CASSPRDSIHSGNTIYF. DNA for the CDR3: TGTGCCAGCAGTCCCCGGGACAGCATACACTCTGGAAACACCATATATTTT. This rearrangement joins TRBV28 to TRBJ1-3, with 7 bases that match TRBD1. This CDR3 is 17 amino acids long. Germline loops: CDR1 MDHEN, CDR2 SYDVKM. The trim removed 5 bases at V and 0 bases at J, leaving 10 bases unmatched. The full variable domain, its missing parts supplied by reference TRBV28 and TRBJ1-3, is DVKVTQSSRYLVKRTGEKVFLECVQDMDHENMFWYRQDPGLGLRLIYFSYDVKMKEKGDIPEGYSVSREKKERFSLILESASTNQTSMYLCASSPRDSIHSGNTIYFGEGSWLTVV.

The CDR3: CASTPRDSGANVLTF. In DNA form, the CDR3 reads TGTGCCAGCACACCACGGGACTCTGGGGCCAACGTCCTGACTTTC. V and J are TRBV5-7 and TRBJ2-6; possible D gene TRBD2, 5 bases. TRBV5-7 is assigned to the ORF class and has an uncertain function. The CDR3 covers 15 residues. V was trimmed by 6 bases and J by 0 bases, leaving 10 bases between them.

CDR3: CASSRTDRNTGELFF. CDR3 DNA: TGTGCCAGTAGTAGGACAGACCGGAACACCGGGGAGCTGTTTTTT. The V call is TRBV19, the J call TRBJ2-2; TRBD1 is a possible D gene (6 bases). CDR1 and CDR2 from the germline V gene are LNHDA and SQIVND (reference sequence). Trimming pared 4 bases from V and 1 base from J, leaving 10 bases between. The CDR3 contains 15 residues.

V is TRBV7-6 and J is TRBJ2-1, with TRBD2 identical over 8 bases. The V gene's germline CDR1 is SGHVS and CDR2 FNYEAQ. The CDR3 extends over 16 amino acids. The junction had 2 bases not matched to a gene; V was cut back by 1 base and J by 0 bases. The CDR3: CASSLDSGNSYNEQFF. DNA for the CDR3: TGTGCCAGCAGCTTAGATAGCGGGAACTCCTACAATGAGCAGTTCTTC.

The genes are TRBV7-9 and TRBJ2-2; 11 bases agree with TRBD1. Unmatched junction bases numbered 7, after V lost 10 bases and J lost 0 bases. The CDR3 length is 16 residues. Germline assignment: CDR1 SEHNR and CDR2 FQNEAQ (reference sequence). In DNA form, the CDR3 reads TGTGCCACTCCTGGACAGGGGGCTTCGAACACCGGGGAGCTGTTTTTT. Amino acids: CATPGQGASNTGELFF.

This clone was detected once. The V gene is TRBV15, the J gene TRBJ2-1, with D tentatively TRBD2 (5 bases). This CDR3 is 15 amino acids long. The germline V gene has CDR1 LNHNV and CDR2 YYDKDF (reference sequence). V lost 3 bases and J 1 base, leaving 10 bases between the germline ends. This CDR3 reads CATSSDGKSYNEQFF. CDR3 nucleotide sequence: TGTGCCACCAGCAGTGACGGGAAGTCCTACAATGAGCAGTTCTTC.

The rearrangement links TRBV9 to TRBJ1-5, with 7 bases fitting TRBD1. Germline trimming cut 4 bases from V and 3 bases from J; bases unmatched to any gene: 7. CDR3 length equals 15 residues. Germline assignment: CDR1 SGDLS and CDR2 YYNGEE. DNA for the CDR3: TGTGCCAGCAGCAGGACAGGCAGTGTCAATCAGCCCCAGCATTTT. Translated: CASSRTGSVNQPQHF.

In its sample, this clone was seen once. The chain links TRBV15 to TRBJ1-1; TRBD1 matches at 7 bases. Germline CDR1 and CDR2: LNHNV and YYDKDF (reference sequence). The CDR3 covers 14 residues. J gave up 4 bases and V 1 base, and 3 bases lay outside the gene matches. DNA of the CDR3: TGTGCCACCAGCAGAGTTGGGGACAGCACTGAAGCTTTCTTT. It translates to CATSRVGDSTEAFF.

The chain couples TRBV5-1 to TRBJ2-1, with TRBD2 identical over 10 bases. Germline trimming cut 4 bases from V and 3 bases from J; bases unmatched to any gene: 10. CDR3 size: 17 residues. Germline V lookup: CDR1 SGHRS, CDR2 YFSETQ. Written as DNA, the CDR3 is TGCGCCAGCAGCACCGCCCGGTCTAGCGGGGGCTACAATGAGCAGTTCTTC. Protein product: CASSTARSSGGYNEQFF.

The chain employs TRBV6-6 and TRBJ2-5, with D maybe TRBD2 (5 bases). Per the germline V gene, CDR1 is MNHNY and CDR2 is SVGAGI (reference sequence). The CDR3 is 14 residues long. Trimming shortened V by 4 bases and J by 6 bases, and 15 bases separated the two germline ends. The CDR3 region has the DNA TGTGCCAGCAGTTTCGTCCCGGGCGGGCAGACCCAGTACTTC. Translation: CASSFVPGGQTQYF.

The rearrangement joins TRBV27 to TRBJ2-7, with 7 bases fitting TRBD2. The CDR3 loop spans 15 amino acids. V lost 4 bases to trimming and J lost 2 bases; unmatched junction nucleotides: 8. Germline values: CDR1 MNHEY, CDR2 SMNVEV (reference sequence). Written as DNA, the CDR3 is TGTGCCAGCAGTTATGGGGGAGGGGTCGCCTACGAGCAGTACTTC. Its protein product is CASSYGGGVAYEQYF.

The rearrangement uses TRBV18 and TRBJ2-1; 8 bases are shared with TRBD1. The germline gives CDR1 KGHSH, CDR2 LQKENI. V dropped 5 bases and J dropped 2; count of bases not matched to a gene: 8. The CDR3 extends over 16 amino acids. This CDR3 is CASSIGQGRTYNEQFF. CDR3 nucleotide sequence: TGTGCCAGCTCAATTGGACAGGGTCGAACCTACAATGAGCAGTTCTTC.

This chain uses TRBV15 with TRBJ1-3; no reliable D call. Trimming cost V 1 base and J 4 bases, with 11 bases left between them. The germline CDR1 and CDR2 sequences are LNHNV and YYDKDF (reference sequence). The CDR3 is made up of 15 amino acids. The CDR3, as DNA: TGTGCCACCAGCAGAGTTCGGGGATCGGGAAACACCATATATTTT. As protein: CATSRVRGSGNTIYF.

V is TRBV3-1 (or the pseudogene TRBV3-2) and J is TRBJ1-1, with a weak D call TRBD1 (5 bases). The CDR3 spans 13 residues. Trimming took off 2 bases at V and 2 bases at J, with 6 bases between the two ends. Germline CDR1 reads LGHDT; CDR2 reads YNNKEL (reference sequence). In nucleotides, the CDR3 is TGTGCCAGCAGCCAACAGGGAAACACTGAAGCTTTCTTT. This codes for CASSQQGNTEAFF.

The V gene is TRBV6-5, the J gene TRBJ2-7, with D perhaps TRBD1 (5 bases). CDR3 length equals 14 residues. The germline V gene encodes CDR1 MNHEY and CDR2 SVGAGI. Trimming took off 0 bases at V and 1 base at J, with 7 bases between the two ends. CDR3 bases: TGTGCCAGCAGTTACTCGGACAAGTCCTACGAGCAGTACTTC. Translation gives CASSYSDKSYEQYF.

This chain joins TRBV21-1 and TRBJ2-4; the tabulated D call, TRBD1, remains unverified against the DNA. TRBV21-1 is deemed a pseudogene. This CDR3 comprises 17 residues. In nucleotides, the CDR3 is TGTGCCAGCAGCAAAGGGCAGGGGGCTTGGGCCAAAAACATTCAGTACTTC. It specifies CASSKGQGAWAKNIQYF.

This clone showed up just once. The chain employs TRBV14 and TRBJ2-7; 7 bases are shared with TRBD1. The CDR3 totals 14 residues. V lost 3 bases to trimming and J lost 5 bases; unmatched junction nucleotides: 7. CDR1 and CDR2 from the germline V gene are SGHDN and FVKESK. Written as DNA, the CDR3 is TGTGCCAGCAGCCAGACCGGGACAGAAAACGAGCAGTACTTC. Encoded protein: CASSQTGTENEQYF.

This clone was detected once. In nucleotides, the CDR3 is TGTGCCAGCAGTCCGACGCAGTTAGCACTGAATGAAAAACTGTTTTTT. Amino acid sequence: CASSPTQLALNEKLFF. The V call is TRBV27, the J call TRBJ1-4; the D is unclear. Trimming took 5 bases from V and 5 from J, leaving 18 bases between them. This CDR3 contains 16 residues. CDR1 and CDR2 (germline): MNHEY, SMNVEV (reference sequence).

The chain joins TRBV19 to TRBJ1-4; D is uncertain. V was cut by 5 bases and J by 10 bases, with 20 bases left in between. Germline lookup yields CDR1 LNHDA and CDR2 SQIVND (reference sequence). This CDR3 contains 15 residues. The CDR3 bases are TGTGCCAGTAGTGTAACGGGATACCCAAAGGGAAAACTGTTTTTT. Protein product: CASSVTGYPKGKLFF.

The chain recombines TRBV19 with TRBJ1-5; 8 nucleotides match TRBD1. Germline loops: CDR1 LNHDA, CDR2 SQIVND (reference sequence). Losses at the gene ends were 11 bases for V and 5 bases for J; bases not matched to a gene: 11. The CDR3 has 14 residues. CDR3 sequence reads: CAVGDRGLYQPQHF. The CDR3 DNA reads TGTGCCGTGGGAGACAGGGGATTGTATCAGCCCCAGCATTTT.